This TCR beta chain is from a study of T cells in tumors after PD-1 blockade. Turning to this clone: An end of the junction differs from the germline gene, which may be a read error.

Libraries were prepared by immunoSEQ multiplex PCR; TCRdb keeps only in-frame clonotypes and omits some of them. Among about 63,000 clones listed, roughly 70% were seen once. This receptor was identified in a human donor with basal cell carcinoma. This specimen consisted of PBMCs, obtained after anti-PD-1 treatment.

The CDR3 reads CASSEAWISSF. As DNA, the CDR3 is TGTGCCAGCAGTGAAGCGTGGATCTCCAGTTTT. V and J are TRBV6-1 and TRBJ1-1; unclear D gene. Germline V gives CDR1 MNHNS, CDR2 SASEGT. The CDR3 is 11 residues long.